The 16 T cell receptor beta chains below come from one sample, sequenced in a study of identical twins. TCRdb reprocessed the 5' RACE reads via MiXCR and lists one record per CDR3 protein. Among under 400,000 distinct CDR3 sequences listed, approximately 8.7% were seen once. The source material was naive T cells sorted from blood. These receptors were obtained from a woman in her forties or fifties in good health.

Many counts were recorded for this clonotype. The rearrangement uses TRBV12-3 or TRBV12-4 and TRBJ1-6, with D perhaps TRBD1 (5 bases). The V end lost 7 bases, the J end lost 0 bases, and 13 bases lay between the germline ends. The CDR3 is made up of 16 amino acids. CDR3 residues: CASTKQASSYNSPLHF. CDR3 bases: TGTGCCAGCACGAAACAGGCTAGCTCCTATAATTCACCCCTCCACTTT.

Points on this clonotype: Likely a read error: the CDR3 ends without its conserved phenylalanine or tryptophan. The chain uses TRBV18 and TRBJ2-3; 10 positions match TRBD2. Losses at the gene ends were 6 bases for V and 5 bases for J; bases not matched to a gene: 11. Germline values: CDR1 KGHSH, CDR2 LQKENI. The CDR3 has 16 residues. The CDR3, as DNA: TGTGCCAGCTCCCCCACAGCGGGAGGGCCTCGAGATACGCAGTATTCT. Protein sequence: CASSPTAGGPRDTQYS.

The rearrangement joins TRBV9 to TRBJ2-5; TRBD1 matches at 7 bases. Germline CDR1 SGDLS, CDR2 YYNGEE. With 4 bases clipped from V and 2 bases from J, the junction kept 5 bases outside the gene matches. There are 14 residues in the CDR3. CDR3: CASSMGQIQETQYF. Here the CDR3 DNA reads TGTGCCAGCAGCATGGGACAGATACAAGAGACCCAGTACTTC.

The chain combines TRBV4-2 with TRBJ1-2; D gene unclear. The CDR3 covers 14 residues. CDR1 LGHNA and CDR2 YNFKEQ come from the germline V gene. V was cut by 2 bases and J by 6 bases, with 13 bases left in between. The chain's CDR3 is CASSQTLLGNGYTF. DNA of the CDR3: TGTGCCAGCAGCCAAACGCTCCTCGGGAATGGCTACACCTTC.

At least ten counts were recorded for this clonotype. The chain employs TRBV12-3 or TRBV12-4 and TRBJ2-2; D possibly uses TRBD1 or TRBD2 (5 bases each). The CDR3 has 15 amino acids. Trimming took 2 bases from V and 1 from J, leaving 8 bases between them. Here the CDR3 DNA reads TGTGCCAGCAGTTTAAGTGGGGGGAACACCGGGGAGCTGTTTTTT. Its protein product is CASSLSGGNTGELFF.

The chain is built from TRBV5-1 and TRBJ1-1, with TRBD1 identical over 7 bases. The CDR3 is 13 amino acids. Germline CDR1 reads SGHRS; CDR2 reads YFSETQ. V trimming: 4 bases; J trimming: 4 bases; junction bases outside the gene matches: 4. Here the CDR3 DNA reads TGCGCCAGCAGCCTCCGACAGGGCACTGAAGCTTTCTTT. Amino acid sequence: CASSLRQGTEAFF.

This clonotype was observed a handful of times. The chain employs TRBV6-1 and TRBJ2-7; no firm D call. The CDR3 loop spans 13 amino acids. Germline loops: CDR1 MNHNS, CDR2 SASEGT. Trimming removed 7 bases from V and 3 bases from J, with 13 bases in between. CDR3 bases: TGTGCCAGCATGGGCACGCCTGACTACGAGCAGTACTTC. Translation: CASMGTPDYEQYF.

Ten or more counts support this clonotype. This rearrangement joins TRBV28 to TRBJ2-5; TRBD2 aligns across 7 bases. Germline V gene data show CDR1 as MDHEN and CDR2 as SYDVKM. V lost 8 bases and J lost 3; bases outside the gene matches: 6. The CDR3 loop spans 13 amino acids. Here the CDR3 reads CASQRDGKETQYF. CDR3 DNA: TGTGCCAGCCAGCGGGATGGGAAAGAGACCCAGTACTTC.

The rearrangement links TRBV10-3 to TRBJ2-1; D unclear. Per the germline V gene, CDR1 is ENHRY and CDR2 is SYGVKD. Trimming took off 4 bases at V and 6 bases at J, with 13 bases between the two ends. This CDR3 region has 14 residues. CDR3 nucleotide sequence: TGTGCCATCAGTGGAGTTTCCGGTGGCAATGAGCAGTTCTTC. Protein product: CAISGVSGGNEQFF.

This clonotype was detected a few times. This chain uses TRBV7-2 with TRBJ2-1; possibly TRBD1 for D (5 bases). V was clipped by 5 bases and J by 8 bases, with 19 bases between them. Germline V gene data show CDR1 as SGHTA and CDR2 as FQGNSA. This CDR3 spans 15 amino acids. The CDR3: CASSLGGWGWDEQFF. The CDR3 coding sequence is TGTGCCAGCAGCCTGGGCGGCTGGGGCTGGGATGAGCAGTTCTTC.

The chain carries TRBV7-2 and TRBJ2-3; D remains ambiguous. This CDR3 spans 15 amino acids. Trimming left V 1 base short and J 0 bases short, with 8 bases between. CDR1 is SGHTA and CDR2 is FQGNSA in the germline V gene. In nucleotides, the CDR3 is TGTGCCAGCAGCTTAGGACTGCTTAGCACAGATACGCAGTATTTT. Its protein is CASSLGLLSTDTQYF. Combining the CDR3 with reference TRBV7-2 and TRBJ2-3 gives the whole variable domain GAGVSQSPSNKVTEKGKDVELRCDPISGHTALYWYRQSLGQGLEFLIYFQGNSAPDKSGLPSDRFSAERTGGSVSTLTIQRTQQEDSAVYLCASSLGLLSTDTQYFGPGTRLTVL.

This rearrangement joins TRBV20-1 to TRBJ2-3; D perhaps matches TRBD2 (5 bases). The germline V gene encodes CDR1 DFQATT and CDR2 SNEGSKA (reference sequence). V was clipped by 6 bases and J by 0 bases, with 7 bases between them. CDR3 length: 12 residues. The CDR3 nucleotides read TGCAGTGCCGGCGGGAGCACAGATACGCAGTATTTT. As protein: CSAGGSTDTQYF.

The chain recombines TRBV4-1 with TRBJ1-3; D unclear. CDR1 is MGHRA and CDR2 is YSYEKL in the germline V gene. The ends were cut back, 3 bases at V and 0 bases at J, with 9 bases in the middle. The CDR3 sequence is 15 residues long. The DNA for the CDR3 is TGCGCCAGCAGCCAGATTCCGAGCTCTGGAAACACCATATATTTT. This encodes CASSQIPSSGNTIYF.

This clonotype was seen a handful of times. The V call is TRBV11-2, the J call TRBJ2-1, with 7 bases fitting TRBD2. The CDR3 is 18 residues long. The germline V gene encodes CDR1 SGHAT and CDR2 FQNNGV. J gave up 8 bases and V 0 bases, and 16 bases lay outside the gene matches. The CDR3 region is CASSLEEAGVYGSDEQFF. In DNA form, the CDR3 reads TGTGCCAGCAGCTTAGAGGAGGCGGGAGTTTATGGAAGTGATGAGCAGTTCTTC.

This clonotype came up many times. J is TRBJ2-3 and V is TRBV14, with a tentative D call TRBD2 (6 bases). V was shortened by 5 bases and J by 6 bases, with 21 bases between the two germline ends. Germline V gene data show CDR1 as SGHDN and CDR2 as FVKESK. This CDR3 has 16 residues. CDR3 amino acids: CASSAWNGGARDTQYF. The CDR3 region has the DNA TGTGCCAGCAGCGCTTGGAATGGCGGGGCCCGGGATACGCAGTATTTT.

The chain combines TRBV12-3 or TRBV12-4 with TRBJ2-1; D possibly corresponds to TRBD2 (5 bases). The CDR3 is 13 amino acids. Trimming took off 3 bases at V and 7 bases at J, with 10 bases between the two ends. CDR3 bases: TGTGCCAGCAGTTTCCTTCTAGCAAATGAGCAGTTCTTC. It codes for CASSFLLANEQFF.